What follows are 15 T cell receptor beta chains derived from one specimen sequenced in a study of T cell repertoires in ileal Crohn's disease. Time point here: inflamed ileum from the surgical specimen. Generated by immunoSEQ multiplex PCR, the TCRdb table keeps only in-frame clones and is missing some. Of around 9,700 clones in the sample, around 86% were seen once. Material: ileal tissue. These receptors all come from an adult with Crohn's disease.

This rearrangement joins TRBV14 to TRBJ2-1, with D possibly matching TRBD2 (6 bases). The length of the CDR3 is 15 residues. Deletions cut 1 base from V and 0 bases from J, with 7 bases between. The V gene's germline CDR1 is SGHDN and CDR2 FVKESK. The CDR3 DNA is TGTGCCAGCAGCCAAGTCGGGGGCTCCTACAATGAGCAGTTCTTC. Its protein is CASSQVGGSYNEQFF.

As DNA, the CDR3 is TGTGCCGCAGTTAGTAGCAACTCCTACAATGAGCAGTTCTTC. Amino acid sequence: CAAVSSNSYNEQFF. The chain couples TRBV6-5 to TRBJ2-1; no definite D call. The CDR3 covers 14 residues. V lost 11 bases, J lost 0 bases, and 14 bases lay in between. Germline assignment: CDR1 MNHEY and CDR2 SVGAGI.

The V gene is TRBV27, the J gene TRBJ2-7; D perhaps matches TRBD1 (7 bases). CDR3 size: 18 residues. Trimming cost V 2 bases and J 1 base, with 21 bases left between them. Per the germline V gene, CDR1 is MNHEY and CDR2 is SMNVEV (reference sequence). The CDR3 DNA follows: TGTGCCAGCAGTTTAACCAGGGGGGCGTTCGGGAAATCCTACGAGCAGTACTTC. This translates into CASSLTRGAFGKSYEQYF.

This sequence joins TRBV11-2 and TRBJ2-1, with D uncertain. The CDR3 is made up of 12 amino acids. Germline assignment: CDR1 SGHAT and CDR2 FQNNGV. Trimming left V 4 bases short and J 8 bases short, with 9 bases between. CDR3 protein: CASSSRPHEQFF. The CDR3 DNA sequence: TGTGCCAGCAGCTCCAGGCCCCATGAGCAGTTCTTC.

For the CDR3, the DNA is TGTGCCAGCAGCGCCGGGACAACGGGGGGCTACACCTTC. The encoded protein is CASSAGTTGGYTF. The chain joins TRBV5-4 to TRBJ1-2; D may be TRBD1 (6 bases). The CDR3 is made up of 13 amino acids. Per the germline V gene, CDR1 is SGHNT and CDR2 is YYREEE (reference sequence). V was trimmed by 4 bases and J by 8 bases, leaving 15 bases between them.

V usage is TRBV7-3 and J usage is TRBJ2-1; D is unclear. Germline V gene data show CDR1 as SGHTA and CDR2 as FQGTGA. V was trimmed by 3 bases and J by 5 bases, leaving 2 bases between them. This CDR3 is built from 11 residues. CDR3 coding DNA: TGTGCCAGCAGCTTGAACAATGAGCAGTTCTTC. It translates to CASSLNNEQFF.

The chain uses TRBV11-3 and TRBJ1-1; 7 nucleotides align to TRBD1. CDR1 is SGHNT, CDR2 YENEEA, per germline. V was clipped by 5 bases and J by 11 bases; unmatched bases: 8. This CDR3 is 12 amino acids long. CDR3 DNA: TGTGCCAGCAGCCTACAGGGGAGGGAGGCTTTCTTT. Protein product: CASSLQGREAFF.

The V call is TRBV10-1, the J call TRBJ2-2; D possibly corresponds to TRBD2 (6 bases). The CDR3 loop spans 13 amino acids. Germline CDR1 is WNHNN and CDR2 is SYGVQD (reference sequence). V gave up 2 bases and J gave up 6 bases, with 7 bases separating them. CDR3 protein: CASSEPGAGELFF. CDR3 DNA sequence: TGCGCCAGCAGTGAGCCGGGAGCCGGGGAGCTGTTTTTT.

The chain has TRBV6-5 and TRBJ2-1; tentatively, D is TRBD1 or TRBD2 (5 bases each). There are 12 residues in the CDR3. Trimming removed 3 bases at V and 8 bases at J, with 8 bases between. The germline V gene encodes CDR1 MNHEY and CDR2 SVGAGI. The CDR3 sequence: CASSYLGDEQFF. The CDR3 DNA sequence: TGTGCCAGCAGTTATCTGGGGGATGAGCAGTTCTTC.

The chain is built from TRBV19 and TRBJ2-5, with D possibly TRBD2 on 6 matching bases. Germline V gene lookup returns CDR1 LNHDA and CDR2 SQIVND (reference sequence). CDR3 size: 15 residues. Trimming removed 8 bases from V and 6 bases from J, with 22 bases in between. This CDR3 reads CASAQGLRNLQTQYF. The CDR3 DNA follows: TGTGCCAGTGCTCAAGGACTACGGAACCTACAGACCCAGTACTTC.

The chain uses TRBV5-4 and TRBJ1-2; no clear D gene. Germline CDR1 and CDR2: SGHNT and YYREEE (reference sequence). The CDR3 runs 11 residues. V lost 6 bases to trimming and J lost 8 bases, with 11 bases between them. CDR3 protein: CASTRIGGYTF. The CDR3 coding sequence is TGTGCCAGCACCCGTATCGGAGGCTACACCTTC.

The chain has TRBV10-3 and TRBJ2-3; 7 bases match TRBD1. With V trimmed by 7 bases and J by 0 bases, 4 bases remained unmatched. CDR1 and CDR2 (germline): ENHRY, SYGVKD. The CDR3 spans 14 residues. The CDR3 here is CAINRQGSTDTQYF. CDR3 nucleotides: TGTGCCATCAACAGACAGGGTAGCACAGATACGCAGTATTTT.

This chain links TRBV5-8 with TRBJ2-7; possibly TRBD2 for D (5 bases). Germline CDR1 and CDR2: SGHTS and YDEGEE. V was shortened by 5 bases and J by 0 bases, with 18 bases between the two germline ends. The length of the CDR3 is 16 residues. The CDR3 here is CASRPRLTGSSYEQYV. Written as DNA, the CDR3 is TGTGCCAGCAGGCCTCGGTTGACTGGGAGCTCCTACGAGCAGTACGTC.

This clone was observed a single time. This chain links TRBV10-1 with TRBJ2-1, with D possibly called TRBD1 or TRBD2 (7 bases each). Trimming left V 7 bases short and J 9 bases short, with 16 bases between. This CDR3 is 13 amino acids long. Germline-derived CDR1 and CDR2 are WNHNN and SYGVQD (reference sequence). CDR3 region: CASNPRGGVEQFF. In DNA, the CDR3 is TGCGCCAGCAACCCCAGGGGGGGGGTTGAGCAGTTCTTC.

The gene calls are TRBV6-5 and TRBJ1-4; D remains ambiguous. The CDR3 is 14 amino acids. Germline loops: CDR1 MNHEY, CDR2 SVGAGI. V was clipped by 6 bases and J by 0 bases, with 8 bases between them. The CDR3 region is CASRKQSTNEKLFF. The CDR3 DNA reads TGTGCCAGCAGAAAACAGTCAACTAATGAAAAACTGTTTTTT.